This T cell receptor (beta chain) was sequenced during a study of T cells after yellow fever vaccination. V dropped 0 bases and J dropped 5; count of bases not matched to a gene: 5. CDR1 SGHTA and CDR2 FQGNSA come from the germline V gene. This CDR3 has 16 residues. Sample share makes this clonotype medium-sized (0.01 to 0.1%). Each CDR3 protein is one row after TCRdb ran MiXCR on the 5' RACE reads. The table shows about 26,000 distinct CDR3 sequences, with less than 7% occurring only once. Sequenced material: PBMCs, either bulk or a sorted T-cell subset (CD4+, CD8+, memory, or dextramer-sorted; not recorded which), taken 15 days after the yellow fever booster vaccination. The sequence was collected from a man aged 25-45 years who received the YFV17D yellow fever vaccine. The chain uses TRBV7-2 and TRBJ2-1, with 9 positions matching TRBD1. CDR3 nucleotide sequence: TGTGCCAGCAGCTTAGCGGGGACAGGGTTCGACAATGAGCAGTTCTTC. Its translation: CASSLAGTGFDNEQFF.